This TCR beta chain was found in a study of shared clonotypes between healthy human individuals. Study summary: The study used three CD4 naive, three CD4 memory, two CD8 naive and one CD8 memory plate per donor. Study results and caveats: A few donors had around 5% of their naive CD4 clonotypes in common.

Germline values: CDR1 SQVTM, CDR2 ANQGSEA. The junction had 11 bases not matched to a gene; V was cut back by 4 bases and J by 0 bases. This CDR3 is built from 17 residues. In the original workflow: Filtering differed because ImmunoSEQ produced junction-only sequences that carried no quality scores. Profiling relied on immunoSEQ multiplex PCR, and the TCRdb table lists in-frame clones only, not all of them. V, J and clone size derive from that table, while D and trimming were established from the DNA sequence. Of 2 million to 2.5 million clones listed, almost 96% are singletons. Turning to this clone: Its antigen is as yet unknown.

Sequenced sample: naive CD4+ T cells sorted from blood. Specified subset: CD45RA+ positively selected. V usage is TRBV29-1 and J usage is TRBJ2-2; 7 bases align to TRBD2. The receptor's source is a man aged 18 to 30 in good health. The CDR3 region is CSVGGISGNSNTGELFF. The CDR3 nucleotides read TGCAGCGTTGGGGGGATCAGCGGGAATTCGAACACCGGGGAGCTGTTTTTT.